This T cell receptor beta chain was profiled in a study of response to subunit inactivated influenza vaccine (dated by TCRdb to between 2017 and 2018). A note on the overall study: To follow how T cells responded to a trivalent subunit inactivated influenza vaccine, the researchers relied on deep quantitative profiling of the T cell receptor repertoire. What the work shows at the level of the full study, not this receptor alone: The authors proposed that each seasonal influenza vaccination may bring in only a limited number of new T cells.

The receptor library was made with RT-PCR. Instrument used: Illumina HiSeq 2500. The public reads were run again by TCRdb, first through fastp at Q25 and then through MiXCR, and only productive beta chains were kept. Entries are consolidated by CDR3 protein sequence, retaining the most common genes and DNA. The sample profile shows 700,000 to 900,000 distinct CDR3 sequences; less than 25% of them were found once. The ten largest make up 10% of the sample. Concerning this clonotype itself: Its antigen specificity is not known. It has no much larger one-base neighbor in the sample; base qualities were not kept.

The receptor comes from a man between 50 and 59 years old who received an inactivated influenza vaccine. Donor details come from another sample of the same person, matched by shared clones. Sequencing was performed on PBMCs from blood, taken 4 to 6 days after vaccination.

The bases are TGTGCCAGCAGCGAAAGTGTGGGGGTCTACGAGCAGTACTTC. Translated, it gives CASSESVGVYEQYF. Recombination connected TRBV7-9 to TRBJ2-7; the D gene is perhaps TRBD1 or TRBD2, as each covers 5 bases. The junction carries 14 bases between V and J, which are trimmed by 5 bases and 3 bases respectively. The germline V gene encodes CDR1 SEHNR and CDR2 FQNEAQ (reference sequence). The CDR3 contains 14 residues, cysteine and phenylalanine counted. Only the CDR3 portion is preserved as DNA: 42 bases, with reading frame beginning at the first base. Supplemented by the reference TRBV7-9 and TRBJ2-7 proteins around the CDR3, the complete variable domain is DTGVSQNPRHKITKRGQNVTFRCDPISEHNRLYWYRQTLGQGPEFLTYFQNEAQLEKSRLLSDRFSAERPKGSFSTLEIQRTEQGDSAMYLCASSESVGVYEQYFGPGTRLTVT.